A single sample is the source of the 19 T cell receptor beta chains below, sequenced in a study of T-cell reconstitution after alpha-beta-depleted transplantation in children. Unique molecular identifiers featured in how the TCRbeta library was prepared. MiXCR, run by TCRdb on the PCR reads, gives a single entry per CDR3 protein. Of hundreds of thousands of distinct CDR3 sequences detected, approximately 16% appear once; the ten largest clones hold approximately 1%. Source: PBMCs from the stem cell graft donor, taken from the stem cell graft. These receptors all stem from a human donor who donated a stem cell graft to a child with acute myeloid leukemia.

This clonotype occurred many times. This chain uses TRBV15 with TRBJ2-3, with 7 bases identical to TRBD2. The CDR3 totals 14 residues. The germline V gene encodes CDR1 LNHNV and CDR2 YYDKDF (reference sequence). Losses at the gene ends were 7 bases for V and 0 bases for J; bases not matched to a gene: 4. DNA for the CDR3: TGTGCCACCACCCAGCGGGGTAGCACAGATACGCAGTATTTT. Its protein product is CATTQRGSTDTQYF.

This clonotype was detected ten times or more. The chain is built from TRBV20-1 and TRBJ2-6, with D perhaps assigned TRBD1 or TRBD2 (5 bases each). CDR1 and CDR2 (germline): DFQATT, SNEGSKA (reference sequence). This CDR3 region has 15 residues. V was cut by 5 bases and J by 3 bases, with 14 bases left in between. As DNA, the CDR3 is TGCAGTGCTGCCACGGGGACCAGTGGGGCCAACGTCCTGACTTTC. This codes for CSAATGTSGANVLTF.

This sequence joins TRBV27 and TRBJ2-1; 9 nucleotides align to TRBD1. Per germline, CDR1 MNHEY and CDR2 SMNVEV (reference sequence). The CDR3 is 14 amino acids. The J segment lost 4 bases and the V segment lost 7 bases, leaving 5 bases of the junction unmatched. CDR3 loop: CASKWGQGYNEQFF. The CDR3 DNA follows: TGTGCCAGCAAGTGGGGACAGGGATACAATGAGCAGTTCTTC.

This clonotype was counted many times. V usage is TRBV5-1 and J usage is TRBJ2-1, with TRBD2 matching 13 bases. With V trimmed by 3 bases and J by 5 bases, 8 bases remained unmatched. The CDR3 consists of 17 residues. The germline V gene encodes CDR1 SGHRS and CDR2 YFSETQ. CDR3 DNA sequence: TGCGCCAGCAGCTCAATTACTAGCGGGGGGGTCCACAATGAGCAGTTCTTC. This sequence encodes CASSSITSGGVHNEQFF.

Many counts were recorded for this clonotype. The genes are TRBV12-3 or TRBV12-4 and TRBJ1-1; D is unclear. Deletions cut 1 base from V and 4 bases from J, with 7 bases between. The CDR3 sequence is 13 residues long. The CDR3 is CASSLGLTTEAFF. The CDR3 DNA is TGTGCCAGCAGTTTAGGACTCACCACTGAAGCTTTCTTT.

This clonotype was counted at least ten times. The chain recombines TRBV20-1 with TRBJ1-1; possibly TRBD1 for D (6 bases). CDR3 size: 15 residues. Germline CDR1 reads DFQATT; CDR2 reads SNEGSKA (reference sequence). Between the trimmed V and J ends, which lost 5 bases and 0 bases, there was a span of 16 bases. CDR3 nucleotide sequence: TGCAGTGCTCGCCGGGACACCGTCATGAACACTGAAGCTTTCTTT. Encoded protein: CSARRDTVMNTEAFF.

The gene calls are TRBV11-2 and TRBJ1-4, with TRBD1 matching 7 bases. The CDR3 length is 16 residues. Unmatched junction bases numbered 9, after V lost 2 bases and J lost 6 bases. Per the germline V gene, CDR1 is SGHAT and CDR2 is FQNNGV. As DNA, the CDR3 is TGTGCCAGCAGCTTAAATCCGATACAGGGGTATGAAAAACTGTTTTTT. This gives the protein CASSLNPIQGYEKLFF. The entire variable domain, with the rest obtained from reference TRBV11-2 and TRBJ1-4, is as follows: EAGVAQSPRYKIIEKRQSVAFWCNPISGHATLYWYQQILGQGPKLLIQFQNNGVVDDSQLPKDRFSAERLKGVDSTLKIQPAKLEDSAVYLCASSLNPIQGYEKLFFGSGTQLSVL.

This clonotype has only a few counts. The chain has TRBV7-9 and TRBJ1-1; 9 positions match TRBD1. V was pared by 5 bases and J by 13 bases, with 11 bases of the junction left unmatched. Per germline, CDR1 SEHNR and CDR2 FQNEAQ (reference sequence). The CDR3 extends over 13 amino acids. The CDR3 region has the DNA TGTGCCAGCAGCCCTCCGGGACAGGGTGGAGGTTTCTTT. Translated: CASSPPGQGGGFF.

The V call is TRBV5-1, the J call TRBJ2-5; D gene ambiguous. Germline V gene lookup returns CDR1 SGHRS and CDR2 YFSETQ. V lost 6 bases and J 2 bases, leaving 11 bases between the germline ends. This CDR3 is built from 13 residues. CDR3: CASMEGRQETQYF. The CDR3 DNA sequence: TGCGCCAGCATGGAAGGCCGTCAAGAGACCCAGTACTTC.

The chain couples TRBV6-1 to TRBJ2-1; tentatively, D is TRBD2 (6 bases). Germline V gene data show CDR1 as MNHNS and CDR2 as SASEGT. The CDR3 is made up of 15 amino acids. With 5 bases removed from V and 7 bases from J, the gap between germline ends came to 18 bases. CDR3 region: CASSPPGGRANEQFF. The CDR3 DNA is TGTGCCAGCAGTCCCCCTGGAGGGAGAGCGAATGAGCAGTTCTTC.

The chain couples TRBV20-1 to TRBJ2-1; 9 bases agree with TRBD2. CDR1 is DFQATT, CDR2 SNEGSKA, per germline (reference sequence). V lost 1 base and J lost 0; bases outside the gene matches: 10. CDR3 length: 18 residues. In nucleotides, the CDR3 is TGCAGTGCTAGAGGTATCGCGGGGGGGACGAGCTCCTACAATGAGCAGTTCTTC. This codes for CSARGIAGGTSSYNEQFF.

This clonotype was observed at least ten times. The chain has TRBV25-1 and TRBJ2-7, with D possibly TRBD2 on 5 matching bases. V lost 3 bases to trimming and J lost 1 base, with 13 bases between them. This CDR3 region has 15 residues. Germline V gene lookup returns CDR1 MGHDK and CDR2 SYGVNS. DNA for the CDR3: TGTGCCAGCAGTGACCCGACTCGGGGATCCTACGAGCAGTACTTC. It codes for CASSDPTRGSYEQYF.

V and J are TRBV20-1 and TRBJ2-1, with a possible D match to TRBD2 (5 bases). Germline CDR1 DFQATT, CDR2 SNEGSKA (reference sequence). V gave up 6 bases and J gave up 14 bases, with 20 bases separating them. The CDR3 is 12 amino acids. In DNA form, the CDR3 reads TGCAGTGCGCGGGCCCGAACAAGCAACGAGTTCTTC. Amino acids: CSARARTSNEFF.

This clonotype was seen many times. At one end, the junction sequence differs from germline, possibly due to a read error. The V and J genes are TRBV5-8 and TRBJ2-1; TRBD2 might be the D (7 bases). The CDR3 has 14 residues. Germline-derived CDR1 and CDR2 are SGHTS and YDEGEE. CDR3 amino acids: CASTLGGPYNEQFF. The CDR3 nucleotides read TGTGCCAGCACCTTGGGGGGGCCCTACAATGAGCAGTTCTTC. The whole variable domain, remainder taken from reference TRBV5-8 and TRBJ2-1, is EAGVTQSPTHLIKTRGQQATLRCSPISGHTSVYWYQQALGLGLQFLLWYDEGEERNRGNFPPRFSGRQFPNYSSELNVNALELEDSALYLCASTLGGPYNEQFFGPGTRLTVL.

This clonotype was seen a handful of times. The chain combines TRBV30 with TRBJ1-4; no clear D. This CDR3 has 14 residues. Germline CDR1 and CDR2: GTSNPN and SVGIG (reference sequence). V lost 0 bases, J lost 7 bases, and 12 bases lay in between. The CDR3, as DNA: TGTGCCTGGAGTGTACGGAAGGTCGCTGAAAAACTGTTTTTT. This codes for CAWSVRKVAEKLFF.

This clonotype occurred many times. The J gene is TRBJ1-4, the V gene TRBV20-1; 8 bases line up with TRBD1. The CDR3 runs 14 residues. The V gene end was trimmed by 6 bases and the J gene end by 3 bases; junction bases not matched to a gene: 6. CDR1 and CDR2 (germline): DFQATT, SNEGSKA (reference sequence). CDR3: CSARTGRANEKLFF. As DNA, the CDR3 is TGCAGTGCCCGGACAGGGCGGGCTAATGAAAAACTGTTTTTT.

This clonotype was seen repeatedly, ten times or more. In DNA form, the CDR3 reads TGTGCCAGCAGCTTAGTTCGCGGGACAGTGTCTGGGGCCAACGTCCTGACTTTC. Its protein is CASSLVRGTVSGANVLTF. The chain is built from TRBV11-2 and TRBJ2-6; tentatively, D is TRBD1 (7 bases). There are 18 residues in the CDR3. Germline assignment: CDR1 SGHAT and CDR2 FQNNGV. V was shortened by 1 base and J by 1 base, with 14 bases between the two germline ends.

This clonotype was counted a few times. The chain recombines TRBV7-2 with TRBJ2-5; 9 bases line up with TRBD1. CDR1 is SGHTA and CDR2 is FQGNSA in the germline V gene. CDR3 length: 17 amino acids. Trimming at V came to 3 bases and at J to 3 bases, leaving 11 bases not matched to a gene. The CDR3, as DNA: TGTGCCAGCAGCTTTCCCAGACAGGGGGAATGGGAAGAGACCCAGTACTTC. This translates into CASSFPRQGEWEETQYF.

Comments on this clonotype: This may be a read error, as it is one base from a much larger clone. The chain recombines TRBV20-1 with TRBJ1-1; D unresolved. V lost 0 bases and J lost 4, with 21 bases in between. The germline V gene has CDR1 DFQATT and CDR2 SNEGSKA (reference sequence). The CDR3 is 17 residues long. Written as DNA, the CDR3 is TGCAGTGCTAGAGATCCTCGGTTCAGTATGGTTCCCACTGAAGCTTTCTTT. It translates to CSARDPRFSMVPTEAFF.